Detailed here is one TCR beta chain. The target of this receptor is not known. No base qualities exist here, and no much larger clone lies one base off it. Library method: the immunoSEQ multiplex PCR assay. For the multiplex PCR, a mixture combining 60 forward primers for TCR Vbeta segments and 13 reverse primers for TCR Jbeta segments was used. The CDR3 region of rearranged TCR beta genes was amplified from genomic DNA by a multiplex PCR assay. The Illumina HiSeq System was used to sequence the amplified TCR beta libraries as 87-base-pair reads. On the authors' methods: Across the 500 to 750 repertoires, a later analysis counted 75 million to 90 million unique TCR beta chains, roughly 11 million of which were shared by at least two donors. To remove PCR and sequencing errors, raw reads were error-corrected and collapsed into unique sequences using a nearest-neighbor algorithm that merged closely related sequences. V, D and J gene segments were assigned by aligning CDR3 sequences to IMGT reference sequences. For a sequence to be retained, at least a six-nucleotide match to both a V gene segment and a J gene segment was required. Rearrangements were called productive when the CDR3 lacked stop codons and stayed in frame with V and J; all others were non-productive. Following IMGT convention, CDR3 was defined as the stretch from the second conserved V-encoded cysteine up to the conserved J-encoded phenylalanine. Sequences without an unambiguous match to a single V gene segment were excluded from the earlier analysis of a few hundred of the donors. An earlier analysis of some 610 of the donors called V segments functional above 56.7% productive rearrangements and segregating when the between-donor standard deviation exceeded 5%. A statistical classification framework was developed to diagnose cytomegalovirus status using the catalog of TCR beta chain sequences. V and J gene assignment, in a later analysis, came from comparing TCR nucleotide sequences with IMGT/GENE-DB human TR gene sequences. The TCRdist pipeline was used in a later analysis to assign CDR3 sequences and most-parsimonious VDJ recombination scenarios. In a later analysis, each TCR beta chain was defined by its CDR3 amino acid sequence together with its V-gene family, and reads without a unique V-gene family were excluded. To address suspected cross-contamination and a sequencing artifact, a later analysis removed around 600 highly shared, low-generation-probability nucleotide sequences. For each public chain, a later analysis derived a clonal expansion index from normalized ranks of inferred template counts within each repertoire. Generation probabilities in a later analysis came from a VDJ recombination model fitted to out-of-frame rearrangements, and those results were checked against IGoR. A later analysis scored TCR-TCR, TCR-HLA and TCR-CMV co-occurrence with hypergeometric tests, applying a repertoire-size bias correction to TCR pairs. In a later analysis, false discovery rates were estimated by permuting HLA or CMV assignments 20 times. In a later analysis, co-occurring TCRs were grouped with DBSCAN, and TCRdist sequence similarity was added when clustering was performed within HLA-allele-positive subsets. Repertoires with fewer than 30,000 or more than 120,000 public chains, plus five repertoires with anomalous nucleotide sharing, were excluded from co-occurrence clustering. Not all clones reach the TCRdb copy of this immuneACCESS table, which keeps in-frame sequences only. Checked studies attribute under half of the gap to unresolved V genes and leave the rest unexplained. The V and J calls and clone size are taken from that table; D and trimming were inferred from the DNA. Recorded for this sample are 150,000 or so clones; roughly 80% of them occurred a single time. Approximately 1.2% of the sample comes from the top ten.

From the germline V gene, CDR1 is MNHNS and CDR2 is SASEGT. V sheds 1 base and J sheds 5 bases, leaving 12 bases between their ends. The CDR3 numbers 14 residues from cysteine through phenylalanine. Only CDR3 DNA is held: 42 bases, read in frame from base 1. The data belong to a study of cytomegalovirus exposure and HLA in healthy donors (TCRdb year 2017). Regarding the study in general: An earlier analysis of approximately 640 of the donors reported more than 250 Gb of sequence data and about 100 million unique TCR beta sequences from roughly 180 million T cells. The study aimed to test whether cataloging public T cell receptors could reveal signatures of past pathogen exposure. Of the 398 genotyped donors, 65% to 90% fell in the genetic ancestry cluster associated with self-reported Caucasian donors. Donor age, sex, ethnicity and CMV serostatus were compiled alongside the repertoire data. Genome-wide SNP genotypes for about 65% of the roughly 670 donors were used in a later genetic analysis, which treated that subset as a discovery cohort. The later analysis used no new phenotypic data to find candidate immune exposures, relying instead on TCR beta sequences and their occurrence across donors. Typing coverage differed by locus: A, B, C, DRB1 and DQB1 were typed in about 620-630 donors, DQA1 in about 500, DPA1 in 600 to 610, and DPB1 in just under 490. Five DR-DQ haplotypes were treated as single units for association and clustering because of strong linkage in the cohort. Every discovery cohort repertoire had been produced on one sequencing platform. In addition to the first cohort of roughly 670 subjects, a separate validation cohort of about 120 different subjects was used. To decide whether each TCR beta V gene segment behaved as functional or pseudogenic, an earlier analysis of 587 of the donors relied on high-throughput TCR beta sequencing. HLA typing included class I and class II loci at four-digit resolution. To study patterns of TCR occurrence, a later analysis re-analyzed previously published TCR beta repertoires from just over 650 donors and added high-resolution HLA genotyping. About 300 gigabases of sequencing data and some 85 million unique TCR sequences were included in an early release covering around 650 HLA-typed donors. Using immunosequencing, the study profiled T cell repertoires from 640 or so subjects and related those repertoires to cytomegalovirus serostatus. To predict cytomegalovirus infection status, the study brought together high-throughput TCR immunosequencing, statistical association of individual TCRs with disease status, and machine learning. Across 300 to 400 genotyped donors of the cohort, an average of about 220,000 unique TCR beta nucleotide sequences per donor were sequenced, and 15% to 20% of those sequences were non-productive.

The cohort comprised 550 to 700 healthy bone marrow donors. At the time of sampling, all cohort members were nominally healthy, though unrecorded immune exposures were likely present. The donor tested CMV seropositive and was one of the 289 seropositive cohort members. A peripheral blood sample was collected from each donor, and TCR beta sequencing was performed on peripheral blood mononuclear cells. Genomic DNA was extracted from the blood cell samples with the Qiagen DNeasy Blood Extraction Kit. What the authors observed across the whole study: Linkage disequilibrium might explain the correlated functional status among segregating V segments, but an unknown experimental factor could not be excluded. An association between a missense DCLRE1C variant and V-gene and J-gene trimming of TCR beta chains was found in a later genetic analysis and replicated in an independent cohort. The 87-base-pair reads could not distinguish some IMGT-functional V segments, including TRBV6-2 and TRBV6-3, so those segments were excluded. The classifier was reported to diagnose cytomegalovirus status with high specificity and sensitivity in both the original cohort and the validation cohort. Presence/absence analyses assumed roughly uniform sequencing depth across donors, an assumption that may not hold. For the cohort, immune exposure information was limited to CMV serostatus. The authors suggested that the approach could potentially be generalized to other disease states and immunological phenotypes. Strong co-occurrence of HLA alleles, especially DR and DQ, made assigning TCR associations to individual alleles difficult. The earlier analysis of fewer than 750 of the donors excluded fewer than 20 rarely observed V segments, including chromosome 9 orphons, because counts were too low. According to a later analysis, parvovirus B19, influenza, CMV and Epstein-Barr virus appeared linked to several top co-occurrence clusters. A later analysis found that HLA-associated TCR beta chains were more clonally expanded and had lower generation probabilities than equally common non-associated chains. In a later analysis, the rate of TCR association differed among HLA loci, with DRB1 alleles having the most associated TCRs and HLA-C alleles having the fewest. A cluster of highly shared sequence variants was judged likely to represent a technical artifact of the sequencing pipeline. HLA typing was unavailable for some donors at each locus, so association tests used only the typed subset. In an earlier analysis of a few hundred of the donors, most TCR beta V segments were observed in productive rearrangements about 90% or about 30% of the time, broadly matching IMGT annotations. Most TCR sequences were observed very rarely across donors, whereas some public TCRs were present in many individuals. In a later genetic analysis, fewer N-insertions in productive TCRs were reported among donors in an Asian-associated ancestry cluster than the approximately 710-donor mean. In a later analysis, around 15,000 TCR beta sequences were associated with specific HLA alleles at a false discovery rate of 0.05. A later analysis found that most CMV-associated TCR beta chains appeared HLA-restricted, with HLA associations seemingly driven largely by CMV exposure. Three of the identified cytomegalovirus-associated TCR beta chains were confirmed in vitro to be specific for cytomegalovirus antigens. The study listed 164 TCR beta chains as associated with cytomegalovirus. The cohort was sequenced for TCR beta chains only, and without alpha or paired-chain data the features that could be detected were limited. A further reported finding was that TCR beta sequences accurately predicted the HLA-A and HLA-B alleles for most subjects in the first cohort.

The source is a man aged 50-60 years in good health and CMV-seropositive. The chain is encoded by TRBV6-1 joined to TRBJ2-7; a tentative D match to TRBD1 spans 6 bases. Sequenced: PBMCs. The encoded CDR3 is CASSEVQGVDEQYF. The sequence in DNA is TGTGCCAGCAGTGAAGTACAGGGTGTCGACGAGCAGTACTTC.